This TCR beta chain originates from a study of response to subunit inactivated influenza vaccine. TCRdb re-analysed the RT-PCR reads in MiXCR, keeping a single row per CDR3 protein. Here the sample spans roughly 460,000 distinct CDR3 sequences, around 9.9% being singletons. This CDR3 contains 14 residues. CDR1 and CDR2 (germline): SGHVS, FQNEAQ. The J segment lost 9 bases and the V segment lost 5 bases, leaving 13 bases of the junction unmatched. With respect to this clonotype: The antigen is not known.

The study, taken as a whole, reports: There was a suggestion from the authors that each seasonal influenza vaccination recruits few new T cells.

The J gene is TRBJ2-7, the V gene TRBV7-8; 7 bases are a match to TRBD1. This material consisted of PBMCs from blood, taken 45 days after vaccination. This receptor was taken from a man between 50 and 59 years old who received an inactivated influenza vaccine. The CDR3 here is CASSPYGTASVQYF. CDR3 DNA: TGTGCCAGCAGCCCCTATGGGACAGCATCCGTGCAGTACTTC.